This T cell receptor beta chain emerged from a study of blood T cell repertoires in COVID-19. In the study overall: There were acute and convalescent COVID-19 samples, and they came from the United States, Italy and Spain.

In the original workflow: Estimates of nucleated cell counts were drawn from the amplification of reference gene primers. This table comes from immunoSEQ multiplex PCR, and its TCRdb copy is limited to in-frame clones, with some not included. V, J and clone size are taken as reported in that table, and D and trimming were inferred from the DNA itself. Of about 270,000 clones in the sample, about 87% were seen once. This clone has more than one count but fewer than ten. V dropped 2 bases and J dropped 2; count of bases not matched to a gene: 2. The CDR3 covers 14 residues. The germline gives CDR1 SGHTA, CDR2 FQGNSA.

Sequencing was carried out using PBMCs or T cells enriched from blood (not recorded which). The receptor was derived from a woman in her forties or fifties who had recovered from COVID-19. The rearrangement joins TRBV7-2 to TRBJ1-1; 7 nucleotides align to TRBD1. The CDR3: CASSLNRGNTEAFF. CDR3 coding DNA: TGTGCCAGCAGCTTAAACAGGGGTAACACTGAAGCTTTCTTT.